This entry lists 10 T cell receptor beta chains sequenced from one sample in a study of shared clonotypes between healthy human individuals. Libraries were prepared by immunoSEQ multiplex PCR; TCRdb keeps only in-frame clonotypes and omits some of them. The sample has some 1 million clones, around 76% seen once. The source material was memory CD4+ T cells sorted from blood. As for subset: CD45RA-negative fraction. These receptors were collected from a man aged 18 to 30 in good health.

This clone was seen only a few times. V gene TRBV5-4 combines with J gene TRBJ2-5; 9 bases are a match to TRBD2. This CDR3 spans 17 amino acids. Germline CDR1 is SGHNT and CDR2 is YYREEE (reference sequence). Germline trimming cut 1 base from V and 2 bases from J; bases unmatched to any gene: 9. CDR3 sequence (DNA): TGTGCCAGCAGCTTGTATAAGACTAGCGGAATACAAGAGACCCAGTACTTC. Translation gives CASSLYKTSGIQETQYF.

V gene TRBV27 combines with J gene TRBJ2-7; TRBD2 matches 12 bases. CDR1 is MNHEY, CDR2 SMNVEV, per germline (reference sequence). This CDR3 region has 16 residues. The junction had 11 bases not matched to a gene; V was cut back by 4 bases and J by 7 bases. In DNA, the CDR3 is TGTGCCAGCAGTTCCGGACTAGCGGGGCCATCGGGGGAGCAGTACTTC. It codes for CASSSGLAGPSGEQYF.

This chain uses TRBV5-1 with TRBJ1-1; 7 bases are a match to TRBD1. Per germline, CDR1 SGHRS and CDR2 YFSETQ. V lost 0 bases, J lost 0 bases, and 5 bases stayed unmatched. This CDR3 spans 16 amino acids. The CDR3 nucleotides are TGCGCCAGCAGCTTGGGAAGGGGGCTGCTGAACACTGAAGCTTTCTTT. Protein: CASSLGRGLLNTEAFF.

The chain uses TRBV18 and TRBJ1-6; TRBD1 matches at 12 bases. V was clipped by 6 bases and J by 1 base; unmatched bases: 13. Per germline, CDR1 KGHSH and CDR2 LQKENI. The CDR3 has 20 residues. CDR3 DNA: TGTGCCAGCTCCCTCAACTTGGGACAGGGGGCCACGTCCTATAATTCACCCCTCCACTTT. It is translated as CASSLNLGQGATSYNSPLHF.

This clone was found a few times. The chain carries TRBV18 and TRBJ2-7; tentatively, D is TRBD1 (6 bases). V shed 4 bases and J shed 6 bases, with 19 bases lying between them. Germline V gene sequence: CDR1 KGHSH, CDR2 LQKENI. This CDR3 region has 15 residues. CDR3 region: CASSQQGKGASEQYF. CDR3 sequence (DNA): TGTGCCAGCTCACAACAGGGCAAAGGGGCTTCCGAGCAGTACTTC.

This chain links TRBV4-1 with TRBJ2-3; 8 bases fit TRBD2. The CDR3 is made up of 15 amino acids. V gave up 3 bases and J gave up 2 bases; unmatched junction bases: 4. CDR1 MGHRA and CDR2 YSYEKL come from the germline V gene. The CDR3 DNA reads TGCGCCAGCAGCCACGGGAGGGGAACCACAGATACGCAGTATTTT. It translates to CASSHGRGTTDTQYF.

CDR3 nucleotides: TGTGCCAGCAGCCCAGACTTCGAGCGGGGGGTCCAAGAGACCCAGTACTTC. It is translated as CASSPDFERGVQETQYF. This rearrangement joins TRBV7-9 to TRBJ2-5; 9 bases line up with TRBD2. V was pared by 5 bases and J by 1 base, with 11 bases of the junction left unmatched. Per the germline V gene, CDR1 is SEHNR and CDR2 is FQNEAQ (reference sequence). The CDR3 runs to 17 residues.

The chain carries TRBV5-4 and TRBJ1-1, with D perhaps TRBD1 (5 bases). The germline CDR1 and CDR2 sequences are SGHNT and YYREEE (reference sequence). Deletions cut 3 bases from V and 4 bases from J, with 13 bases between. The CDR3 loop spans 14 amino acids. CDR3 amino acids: CASSWGREGTEAFF. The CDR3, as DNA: TGTGCCAGCAGCTGGGGCAGGGAGGGCACTGAAGCTTTCTTT.

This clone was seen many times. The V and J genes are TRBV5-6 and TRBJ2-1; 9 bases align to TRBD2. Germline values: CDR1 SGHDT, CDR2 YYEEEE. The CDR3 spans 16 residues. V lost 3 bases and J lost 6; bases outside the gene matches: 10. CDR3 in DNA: TGTGCCAGCAGCTCCCGGGCGACTAGCGGACGCAATGAGCAGTTCTTC. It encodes CASSSRATSGRNEQFF.

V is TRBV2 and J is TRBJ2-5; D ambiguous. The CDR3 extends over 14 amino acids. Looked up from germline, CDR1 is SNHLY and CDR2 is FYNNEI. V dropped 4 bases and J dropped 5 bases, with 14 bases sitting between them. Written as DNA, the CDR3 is TGTGCCAGCAGTGCATCCGGACCAACCGAGACCCAGTACTTC. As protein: CASSASGPTETQYF.